The 25 T cell receptor beta chains in this list originate from one sample, sequenced in a study of T-cell reconstitution after alpha-beta-depleted transplantation in children. Preparation of the TCRbeta library used unique molecular identifiers. TCRdb analysed the PCR reads with MiXCR anew, one entry per CDR3 protein. The sample contains more than 150,000 distinct CDR3 sequences, 13% to 15% of which appear only once. The material sequenced was PBMCs from the stem cell graft donor, taken from the stem cell graft. All receptors derive from a human donor who donated a stem cell graft to a child with acute lymphoblastic leukemia.

This clonotype appeared a few times. This chain links TRBV20-1 with TRBJ2-5; D ambiguous. The CDR3 contains 14 residues. Trimming pared 7 bases from V and 3 bases from J, leaving 18 bases between. Germline lookup yields CDR1 DFQATT and CDR2 SNEGSKA (reference sequence). CDR3 residues: CSVRPLGWKETQYF. CDR3 coding DNA: TGCAGTGTACGGCCCCTGGGGTGGAAAGAGACCCAGTACTTC.

The chain couples TRBV12-5 to TRBJ1-5; TRBD1 is a possible D gene (5 bases). V lost 0 bases and J 4 bases, leaving 10 bases between the germline ends. Germline values: CDR1 LGHNT, CDR2 FRNRAP. The CDR3 loop spans 15 amino acids. In DNA form, the CDR3 reads TGTGCTAGTGGTTTGGTAGCCAGGGATAATCAGCCCCAGCATTTT. Protein product: CASGLVARDNQPQHF. Drawing the rest from reference TRBV12-5 and TRBJ1-5, the complete variable domain is DARVTQTPRHKVTEMGQEVTMRCQPILGHNTVFWYRQTMMQGLELLAYFRNRAPLDDSGMPKDRFSAEMPDATLATLKIQPSEPRDSAVYFCASGLVARDNQPQHFGDGTRLSIL.

This clonotype was seen at least ten times. The rearrangement uses TRBV6-5 and TRBJ1-4, with TRBD1 identical over 8 bases. This CDR3 has 14 residues. CDR1 MNHEY and CDR2 SVGAGI come from the germline V gene. The junction had 3 bases not matched to a gene; V was cut back by 2 bases and J by 7 bases. DNA for the CDR3: TGTGCCAGCAGTTACGCGACAGGGGTTGAAAAACTGTTTTTT. Translated: CASSYATGVEKLFF.

On this clonotype itself: This may be a read error, as it is one base from a much larger clone. V gene TRBV5-1 combines with J gene TRBJ2-7, with D perhaps assigned TRBD1 or TRBD2 (6 bases each). The CDR3 has 15 amino acids. V lost 1 base and J 3 bases, leaving 14 bases between the germline ends. Germline CDR1 and CDR2: SGHRS and YFSETQ. CDR3 residues: CASSLSGARSYEQYF. For the CDR3, the DNA is TGCGCCAGCAGCTTGTCGGGGGCCCGGAGCTACGAGCAGTACTTC.

This clonotype was recorded at least ten times. This chain joins TRBV5-1 and TRBJ2-7; D ambiguous. This CDR3 is 13 amino acids long. With 2 bases removed from V and 0 bases from J, the gap between germline ends came to 6 bases. Germline loops: CDR1 SGHRS, CDR2 YFSETQ. CDR3 nucleotides: TGCGCCAGCAGCTTCGAGGACTCCTACGAGCAGTACTTC. It specifies CASSFEDSYEQYF.

This clonotype was seen ten or more times. This chain joins TRBV6-1 and TRBJ2-3; D not resolved. The germline V gene has CDR1 MNHNS and CDR2 SASEGT. The CDR3 runs 17 residues. V lost 7 bases and J lost 2, with 22 bases in between. The CDR3 DNA is TGTGCCAGCACCCAAAGACCCGTGACGACCAACACAGATACGCAGTATTTT. Translated: CASTQRPVTTNTDTQYF.

This clonotype was counted ten times or more. The chain carries TRBV5-6 and TRBJ2-3; D unresolved. Germline loops: CDR1 SGHDT, CDR2 YYEEEE. This CDR3 region has 14 residues. V was shortened by 2 bases and J by 0 bases, with 7 bases between the two germline ends. As DNA, the CDR3 is TGTGCCAGCAGCTTCTATACTAGCACAGATACGCAGTATTTT. Encoded protein: CASSFYTSTDTQYF.

This clonotype was detected a few times. The chain is built from TRBV20-1 and TRBJ2-1, with 12 bases matching TRBD2. The germline V gene has CDR1 DFQATT and CDR2 SNEGSKA (reference sequence). V gave up 7 bases and J gave up 8 bases; unmatched junction bases: 12. This CDR3 is built from 15 residues. Here the CDR3 reads CSGTSGESPLDEQFF. CDR3 DNA sequence: TGCAGTGGGACTAGCGGGGAAAGCCCGTTAGATGAGCAGTTCTTC.

The V and J genes are TRBV5-1 and TRBJ2-1; 10 positions match TRBD1. The length of the CDR3 is 14 residues. Germline V gene lookup returns CDR1 SGHRS and CDR2 YFSETQ. The V segment lost 6 bases and the J segment 5 bases; nucleotides outside the gene matches: 5. CDR3 in DNA: TGCGCCAGCAACCGGGACAGGGGACACAATGAGCAGTTCTTC. It is translated as CASNRDRGHNEQFF.

J is TRBJ2-7 and V is TRBV19; D ambiguous. Germline V lookup: CDR1 LNHDA, CDR2 SQIVND (reference sequence). The CDR3 is 14 amino acids. Trimming took off 1 base at V and 0 bases at J, with 7 bases between the two ends. This CDR3 reads CASSIVGSSYEQYF. The CDR3 region has the DNA TGTGCCAGTAGTATAGTCGGCAGCTCCTACGAGCAGTACTTC.

As regards this clonotype: A much larger clone differs by one base, so this may be a read error. Given the absence of the conserved phenylalanine or tryptophan at the CDR3 end, a read error is likely. The chain has TRBV5-5 and TRBJ2-7; perhaps D is TRBD1 or TRBD2 (7 bases each). The length of the CDR3 is 14 residues. V lost 1 base and J 4 bases, leaving 12 bases between the germline ends. CDR1 and CDR2 from the germline V gene are SGHKS and YYEKEE (reference sequence). CDR3 amino acids: CASSLWQGGYEQYI. CDR3 in DNA: TGTGCCAGCAGCTTGTGGCAGGGGGGGTACGAGCAGTACATC.

At least ten counts were recorded for this clonotype. The chain carries TRBV5-1 and TRBJ2-7; D not resolved. The CDR3 is 14 residues long. Germline V gene data show CDR1 as SGHRS and CDR2 as YFSETQ. Trimming cost V 4 bases and J 2 bases, with 13 bases left between them. The CDR3 DNA follows: TGCGCCAGCAGCCTCTCCGTACAGCCCTACGAGCAGTACTTC. It is translated as CASSLSVQPYEQYF.

This clonotype was counted at least ten times. The genes are TRBV6-5 and TRBJ1-2, with 10 bases aligning to TRBD1. Looked up from germline, CDR1 is MNHEY and CDR2 is SVGAGI. The CDR3 runs to 16 residues. The junction had 7 bases not matched to a gene; V was cut back by 2 bases and J by 4 bases. CDR3 in amino acids: CASSYVRTGGGYGYTF. Here the CDR3 DNA reads TGTGCCAGCAGTTACGTCCGGACAGGGGGAGGCTATGGCTACACCTTC.

This clonotype was recorded at least ten times. The chain employs TRBV12-3 or TRBV12-4 and TRBJ2-5; TRBD2 aligns across 10 bases. This CDR3 region has 14 residues. With 6 bases clipped from V and 5 bases from J, the junction kept 6 bases outside the gene matches. The CDR3 here is CASSGSGRLETQYF. The CDR3, as DNA: TGTGCCAGCAGCGGTAGCGGGAGGTTGGAGACCCAGTACTTC.

This clonotype occurred many times. The rearrangement links TRBV29-1 to TRBJ1-4; D is unclear. The CDR3 loop spans 12 amino acids. Germline CDR1 and CDR2: SQVTM and ANQGSEA. Trimming took off 5 bases at V and 7 bases at J, with 11 bases between the two ends. The chain's CDR3 is CSVTPNPEKLFF. The CDR3 DNA reads TGCAGCGTTACCCCCAACCCTGAAAAACTGTTTTTT.

This clonotype was seen at least ten times. The rearrangement uses TRBV3-1 and TRBJ1-2; D is unresolved. Germline V gene lookup returns CDR1 LGHDT and CDR2 YNNKEL (reference sequence). This CDR3 comprises 15 residues. V shed 5 bases and J shed 4 bases, with 17 bases lying between them. CDR3 amino acids: CASSVRHGSRYGYTF. In nucleotides, the CDR3 is TGTGCCAGCAGCGTACGCCACGGGAGCCGCTATGGCTACACCTTC.

This clonotype was counted ten times or more. The chain joins TRBV20-1 to TRBJ2-1, with 7 nucleotides matching TRBD2. CDR1 and CDR2 (germline): DFQATT, SNEGSKA (reference sequence). The CDR3 consists of 14 residues. V trimming: 6 bases; J trimming: 2 bases; junction bases outside the gene matches: 7. The CDR3 here is CSAVAGRTYNEQFF. The CDR3 DNA follows: TGCAGTGCAGTAGCGGGCCGTACCTACAATGAGCAGTTCTTC.

This clonotype was seen at least ten times. V gene TRBV5-1 combines with J gene TRBJ1-4; the D gene is possibly TRBD1 (5 bases). The germline gives CDR1 SGHRS, CDR2 YFSETQ. This CDR3 is 14 amino acids long. The V end was cut by 6 bases, the J end by 7 bases, with 16 bases between. The CDR3 here is CASTRRGAGEKLFF. The CDR3 coding sequence is TGCGCCAGCACACGCCGAGGGGCGGGTGAAAAACTGTTTTTT.

This clonotype showed up many times. CDR3 in amino acids: CASSLLAGASHEQFF. The CDR3 nucleotides read TGCGCCAGCAGCCTTCTAGCGGGAGCTTCCCATGAGCAGTTCTTC. The chain recombines TRBV5-1 with TRBJ2-1; TRBD2 agrees at 10 bases. Germline assignment: CDR1 SGHRS and CDR2 YFSETQ. The CDR3 has 15 amino acids. After removal of 4 bases from V and 8 bases from J, the junction contained 9 bases not matched to a gene.

This clonotype has ten or more counts. V and J are TRBV7-9 and TRBJ2-2, with 8 bases fitting TRBD1. The germline gives CDR1 SEHNR, CDR2 FQNEAQ (reference sequence). The CDR3 runs 17 residues. Germline trimming cut 5 bases from V and 0 bases from J; bases unmatched to any gene: 8. CDR3 bases: TGTGCCAGCAGCGTGGACAGGGCCCTCGCGAACACCGGGGAGCTGTTTTTT. It is translated as CASSVDRALANTGELFF.

This clonotype has at least ten counts. The V gene is TRBV12-3 or TRBV12-4, the J gene TRBJ1-3, with a tentative D call TRBD1 (5 bases). There are 14 residues in the CDR3. Between the trimmed V and J ends, which lost 4 bases and 2 bases, there was a span of 9 bases. CDR3 DNA: TGTGCCAGCAGTTCTGGGACGGCTGGAAACACCATATATTTT. Residues: CASSSGTAGNTIYF.

This clonotype was seen only a few times. The chain employs TRBV12-3 or TRBV12-4 and TRBJ1-5; 7 bases fit TRBD1. This CDR3 is built from 16 residues. Losses at the gene ends were 7 bases for V and 0 bases for J; bases not matched to a gene: 9. CDR3 residues: CASTRDRAYSNQPQHF. Here the CDR3 DNA reads TGTGCCAGCACCCGCGACAGGGCCTATAGCAATCAGCCCCAGCATTTT.

This clonotype has at least ten counts. The chain couples TRBV27 to TRBJ2-7; the D is unclear. V was pared by 4 bases and J by 0 bases, with 7 bases between. The CDR3 is 13 amino acids. Germline CDR1 reads MNHEY; CDR2 reads SMNVEV (reference sequence). CDR3 protein: CASSYKASYEQYF. The DNA of the CDR3 is TGTGCCAGCAGTTATAAGGCCTCCTACGAGCAGTACTTC.

This clonotype was recorded at least ten times. The chain uses TRBV20-1 and TRBJ2-3, with 7 bases aligning to TRBD2. The CDR3 totals 14 residues. Germline trimming cut 6 bases from V and 0 bases from J; bases unmatched to any gene: 6. CDR1 and CDR2 from the germline V gene are DFQATT and SNEGSKA (reference sequence). For the CDR3, the DNA is TGCAGTGCCGGGCCAGCGGGAAGCACAGATACGCAGTATTTT. It codes for CSAGPAGSTDTQYF.

This clonotype occurred many times. The V and J genes are TRBV5-1 and TRBJ2-1; 8 nucleotides align to TRBD1. The germline V gene encodes CDR1 SGHRS and CDR2 YFSETQ. The CDR3 contains 19 residues. Trimming took 3 bases from V and 0 from J; bases not matched to a gene: 14. The CDR3 DNA follows: TGCGCCAGCAGCTCTCAGGGGGCAGCCACAGCCTTCTCCTACAATGAGCAGTTCTTC. This gives the protein CASSSQGAATAFSYNEQFF.